The 3 T cell receptor beta chains listed next were all sequenced from one sample in a study of cytomegalovirus exposure and HLA in healthy donors. Some clones are missing from TCRdb's copy, which holds only in-frame ones; the method was immunoSEQ multiplex PCR. This sample has about 160,000 clones; roughly 89% occur once, and the top ten carry 4% to 5%. The sequencing sample was made of PBMCs. These receptors were collected from a man between 18 and 29 years old in good health and CMV-seropositive.

DNA of the CDR3: TGTGCCAGCAGCTTAAACAAAAATAACTATGGCTACACCTTC. This translates into CASSLNKNNYGYTF. V and J are TRBV7-9 and TRBJ1-2, with D unresolved. V lost 2 bases and J lost 1, with 8 bases in between. CDR3 length equals 14 residues. In germline, CDR1 is SEHNR, CDR2 FQNEAQ (reference sequence).

The CDR3 loop reads CASSDPLGYSLYYEQYF. The CDR3, as DNA: TGTGCCAGCAGTGATCCCCTCGGTTACTCTCTTTATTACGAGCAGTACTTC. This chain links TRBV2 with TRBJ2-7; D uncertain. The germline V gene has CDR1 SNHLY and CDR2 FYNNEI. V dropped 3 bases and J dropped 4 bases, with 22 bases sitting between them. The CDR3 covers 17 residues.

This CDR3 reads CASTPAGEPTGELFF. The CDR3 DNA sequence: TGTGCCAGCACCCCAGCGGGAGAACCCACCGGGGAGCTGTTTTTT. The J gene is TRBJ2-2, the V gene TRBV6-6, with TRBD2 matching over 8 bases. After removal of 7 bases from V and 4 bases from J, the junction contained 8 bases not matched to a gene. The length of the CDR3 is 15 residues. Germline assignment: CDR1 MNHNY and CDR2 SVGAGI (reference sequence).